Included here is one T cell receptor beta chain sequence, with context. Its specificity is not known. Only in-frame clones appear in the TCRdb table, and some are missing; sequencing was by immunoSEQ multiplex PCR. The table shows approximately 69,000 clones, with around 80% occurring only once. The sample originates from a study of radiotherapy plus CTLA-4 blockade in lung cancer. This CDR3 spans 15 amino acids. Germline CDR1 is KGHSH and CDR2 is LQKENI. V lost 0 bases, J lost 4 bases, and 5 bases stayed unmatched. The study, taken as a whole, reports: Response was reportedly best predicted by early blood T cell clone dynamics, with interferon-beta. Blood-borne expansion of tumor-derived TCR clones followed radiotherapy plus ipilimumab.

The sequencing used peripheral blood, collected from a patient treated with radiotherapy plus ipilimumab. This chain uses TRBV18 with TRBJ2-7; 8 bases are a match to TRBD2. The source of this sequence is a human donor with non-small cell lung cancer who had a complete response to radiotherapy plus ipilimumab. DNA for the CDR3: TGTGCCAGCTCACCACCAGCGGGGGCAATTTACGAGCAGTACTTC. This gives the protein CASSPPAGAIYEQYF. The entire variable domain, with the rest obtained from reference TRBV18 and TRBJ2-7, is as follows: NAGVMQNPRHLVRRRGQEARLRCSPMKGHSHVYWYRQLPEEGLKFMVYLQKENIIDESGMPKERFSAEFPKEGPSILRIQQVVRGDSAAYFCASSPPAGAIYEQYFGPGTRLTVT.